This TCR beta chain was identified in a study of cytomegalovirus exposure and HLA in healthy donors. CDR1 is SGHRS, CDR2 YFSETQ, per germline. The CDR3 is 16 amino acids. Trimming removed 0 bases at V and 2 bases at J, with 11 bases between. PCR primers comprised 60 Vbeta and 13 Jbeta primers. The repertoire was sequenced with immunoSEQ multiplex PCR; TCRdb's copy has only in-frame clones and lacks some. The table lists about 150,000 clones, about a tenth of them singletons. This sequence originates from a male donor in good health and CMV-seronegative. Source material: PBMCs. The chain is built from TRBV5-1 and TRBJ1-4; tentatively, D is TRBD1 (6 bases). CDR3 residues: CASSLGTTGTNEKLFF. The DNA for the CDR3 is TGCGCCAGCAGCTTGGGGACCACAGGGACTAATGAAAAACTGTTTTTT.